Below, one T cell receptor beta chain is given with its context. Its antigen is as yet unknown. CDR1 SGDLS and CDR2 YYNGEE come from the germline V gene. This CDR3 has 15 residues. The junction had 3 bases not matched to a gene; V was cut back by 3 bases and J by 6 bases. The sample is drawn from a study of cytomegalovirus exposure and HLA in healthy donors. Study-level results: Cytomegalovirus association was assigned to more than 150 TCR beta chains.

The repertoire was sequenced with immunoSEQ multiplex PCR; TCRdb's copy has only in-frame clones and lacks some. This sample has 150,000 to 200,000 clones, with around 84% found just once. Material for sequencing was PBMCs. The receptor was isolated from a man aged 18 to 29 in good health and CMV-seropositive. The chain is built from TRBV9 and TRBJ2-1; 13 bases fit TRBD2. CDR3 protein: CASSALAGGINEQFF. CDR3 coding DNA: TGTGCCAGCAGCGCACTAGCGGGGGGGATCAATGAGCAGTTCTTC.